The clone carrying this TCR beta chain has a count of ten or more. Time point given: newly diagnosed GD, antithyroid drugs for less than 3 months. Isolated PBMC RNA provided the starting material for the TCR library. To make TCR beta libraries, researchers used iRepertoire HTBI primers and Arm-PCR of CDR3 regions. A single record per CDR3 protein comes from TCRdb applying MiXCR to the multiplex PCR reads. The data hold approximately 360,000 distinct CDR3 sequences, with around 11% observed a single time. Trimming pared 5 bases from V and 4 bases from J, leaving 14 bases between. Germline loops: CDR1 SGHNT, CDR2 YENEEA. The CDR3 is 14 residues long. The data are from a study of regulatory T cells in long-lasting Graves disease. Another study also made use of these data, one on T cells in Graves' hyperthyroidism and ophthalmopathy.

The source is a woman aged 18-30 years with Graves disease. The V call is TRBV11-3, the J call TRBJ1-1; D is ambiguous. This specimen was peripheral blood mononuclear cells (PBMCs), taken at new diagnosis, from a patient treated with antithyroid drugs. The CDR3 sequence: CASSPTPESTEAFF. Here the CDR3 DNA reads TGTGCCAGCAGCCCAACTCCGGAGTCCACTGAAGCTTTCTTT.